The following is a TCR beta chain sequence with its context. The sample comes from a study of blood T cell repertoires in COVID-19. Study at large: Sites in the United States, Italy and Spain provided acute and convalescent COVID-19 samples.

The germline V gene has CDR1 SNHLY and CDR2 FYNNEI. Trimming at V came to 8 bases and at J to 4 bases, leaving 6 bases not matched to a gene. The CDR3 length is 13 residues. Methods used by the authors: Amplification from reference gene primers served as the basis for estimated nucleated cell counts. The repertoire was sequenced with immunoSEQ multiplex PCR; TCRdb's copy has only in-frame clones and lacks some. That table is the source of V, J and clone size, and D and trimming were worked out from the DNA. In the table there are some 160,000 clones, roughly 91% of which are singletons. Sequenced: peripheral blood. V is TRBV2 and J is TRBJ2-7, with TRBD1 matching 9 bases. This receptor was taken from a man aged 18 to 29 with COVID-19, enrolled during active disease. The CDR3 nucleotides are TGTGCCAGCTCAGGACAGGGGATATACGAGCAGTACTTC. Protein: CASSGQGIYEQYF.